The clone carrying this T cell receptor (beta chain) has just a few counts. No antigen is known for it. The data originate from a study of T cell repertoires in cytomegalovirus infection. Background on the study: Public TCR beta signatures marked donors with CMV infection and the matching HLA. Study findings and constraints: In two of eight donors, the top clonotype was HLA-C-restricted CMV-specific.

TCRdb re-called the reads with MiXCR, one entry per CDR3 protein. This sample has about 770,000 distinct CDR3 sequences, with roughly 28% found just once. V was pared by 4 bases and J by 3 bases, with 16 bases between. This CDR3 contains 15 residues. Germline V gene data show CDR1 as SGHVS and CDR2 as FNYEAQ. Sequences were derived from cultured CD8+ T cells from PBMCs, sampled from culture after CMV antigen stimulation. This chain uses TRBV7-6 with TRBJ2-7, with D perhaps TRBD1 (7 bases). The receptor was isolated from a human donor in good health (CMV status not recorded). Some clones in this sample may be carry-over from other donors' samples. This chain's CDR3 is CASSSGGDSLYEQYF. DNA for the CDR3: TGTGCCAGCAGCTCCGGCGGGGACAGCCTCTACGAGCAGTACTTC.